A selection of T cell receptor beta chains follows, all from one sample in a study of T-cell reconstitution after alpha-beta-depleted transplantation in children. One entry per CDR3 protein results from TCRdb running MiXCR on the PCR reads. Seen here are 600,000 to 800,000 distinct CDR3 sequences, around 14% observed once, and the top ten hold 0.79%. The sample was PBMCs, taken before TCRalphabeta/CD19-depleted stem cell transplant. Receptor source: a girl aged 2-9 years with congenital amegakaryocytic thrombocytopenia, due to receive a stem cell transplant. The CDR3 runs from the conserved cysteine through the conserved F or W. Fields, in order: clone size, D gene, J gene, V gene, CDR3 DNA, CDR3 protein. The D gene is left open where the match is weak. Only part of the rows carry a size: once, few, many, or a class if the clone is expanded.

clone_size: .; d_call: .; j_call: TRBJ2-1; v_call: TRBV7-2; cdr3_nt: TGTGCCAGCAGCTTAGGGACTGACTCCTCCAATGAGCAGTTCTTC; cdr3_aa: CASSLGTDSSNEQFF
clone_size: few; d_call: .; j_call: TRBJ2-2; v_call: TRBV20-1; cdr3_nt: TGCAGTGCTAGTTCCTATGAAAACACCGGGGAGCTGTTTTTT; cdr3_aa: CSASSYENTGELFF
clone_size: few; d_call: .; j_call: TRBJ1-1; v_call: TRBV5-1; cdr3_nt: TGCGCCAGCAACTTCCGGGTCATGAACACTGAAGCTTTCTTT; cdr3_aa: CASNFRVMNTEAFF
clone_size: few; d_call: .; j_call: TRBJ2-7; v_call: TRBV4-1; cdr3_nt: TGCGCCAGCAGCCAAGCTCCGGACTCTTCCTACGAGCAGTACTTC; cdr3_aa: CASSQAPDSSYEQYF
clone_size: many; d_call: .; j_call: TRBJ2-3; v_call: TRBV5-1; cdr3_nt: TGCGCCGGGAAACTAGGCGGCTGGGGAGATACGCAGTATTTT; cdr3_aa: CAGKLGGWGDTQYF
clone_size: .; d_call: TRBD1; j_call: TRBJ2-2; v_call: TRBV11-2; cdr3_nt: TGTGCCAGCATCCCAGCAGGGGGCTACACCGGGGAGCTGTTTTTT; cdr3_aa: CASIPAGGYTGELFF
clone_size: many; d_call: .; j_call: TRBJ2-2; v_call: TRBV7-2; cdr3_nt: TGTGCCAGCAGCTTTGATTACGGGGAGCTGTTTTTT; cdr3_aa: CASSFDYGELFF
clone_size: many; d_call: TRBD1; j_call: TRBJ1-2; v_call: TRBV20-1; cdr3_nt: TGCAGTGCTAGAGGCCCGGACAGGGGGCACTATGGCTACACCTTC; cdr3_aa: CSARGPDRGHYGYTF
clone_size: many; d_call: .; j_call: TRBJ2-3; v_call: TRBV12-3/TRBV12-4; cdr3_nt: TGTGCCAGCAGTTTACTGCGGGACGGCACAGATACGCAGTATTTT; cdr3_aa: CASSLLRDGTDTQYF
clone_size: .; d_call: TRBD1; j_call: TRBJ1-2; v_call: TRBV6-1; cdr3_nt: TGTGCCAGCAGTCCTTCCGCGGGACAGGGGGCGGGATATGGCTACACCTTC; cdr3_aa: CASSPSAGQGAGYGYTF
clone_size: many; d_call: .; j_call: TRBJ1-1; v_call: TRBV29-1; cdr3_nt: TGCAGCGCTGCAGGGCGCATGAACACTGAAGCTTTCTTT; cdr3_aa: CSAAGRMNTEAFF
clone_size: few; d_call: .; j_call: TRBJ2-6; v_call: TRBV18; cdr3_nt: TGTGCCAGCTCACTCGGGTCGGCTGGGGCCAACGTCCTGACTTTT; cdr3_aa: CASSLGSAGANVLTF
clone_size: .; d_call: TRBD2; j_call: TRBJ2-4; v_call: TRBV3-1; cdr3_nt: TGTGCCAGCAGCCAAGGGTATATGGCGGGAGGGGCCAAAAACATTCAGTACTTC; cdr3_aa: CASSQGYMAGGAKNIQYF
clone_size: many; d_call: TRBD2; j_call: TRBJ2-1; v_call: TRBV12-3/TRBV12-4; cdr3_nt: TGTGCCAGCACCCCTAGCGGGAGAAGGAAAGAGCAGTTCTTC; cdr3_aa: CASTPSGRRKEQFF
clone_size: few; d_call: .; j_call: TRBJ1-5; v_call: TRBV7-8; cdr3_nt: TGTGCCAGCAGCTTACGGCGACGGGGTGGGGATGGCAATCAGCCCCAGCATTTT; cdr3_aa: CASSLRRRGGDGNQPQHF
clone_size: few; d_call: TRBD1; j_call: TRBJ1-2; v_call: TRBV5-1; cdr3_nt: TGCGCCAGCAGCTTGGAAGGTTCCAGGGGGGCAAAGGACTATGGCTACACCTTC; cdr3_aa: CASSLEGSRGAKDYGYTF
clone_size: .; d_call: .; j_call: TRBJ1-5; v_call: TRBV20-1; cdr3_nt: TGCAGTGCAGGGCCAGTTGGCGGACAGCCCCAGCATTTT; cdr3_aa: CSAGPVGGQPQHF
clone_size: .; d_call: TRBD2; j_call: TRBJ2-1; v_call: TRBV5-1; cdr3_nt: TGCGCCAGCAGCTTGGCCGAAGTAGTGACTAGCGGGAGTCCCGGCCACAATGAGCAGTTCTTC; cdr3_aa: CASSLAEVVTSGSPGHNEQFF
clone_size: .; d_call: .; j_call: TRBJ2-7; v_call: TRBV20-1; cdr3_nt: TGCAGTGCTAGAGATCGCGGAACCTACGGGGAGCAGTACTTC; cdr3_aa: CSARDRGTYGEQYF
clone_size: few; d_call: .; j_call: TRBJ2-6; v_call: TRBV20-1; cdr3_nt: TGCAGTGCTGTACCCCTAGGGGGAGGGGCACTCTCTGGGGCCAACGTCCTGACTTTC; cdr3_aa: CSAVPLGGGALSGANVLTF
clone_size: many; d_call: .; j_call: TRBJ2-7; v_call: TRBV12-3/TRBV12-4; cdr3_nt: TGTGCCAGCAGTTTAAGGGGAGGTATCTCCTACGAGCAGTACTTC; cdr3_aa: CASSLRGGISYEQYF
clone_size: many; d_call: .; j_call: TRBJ2-7; v_call: TRBV28; cdr3_nt: TGTGCCAGCAGCCCCATTGGGGCCTACGAGCAGTACTTC; cdr3_aa: CASSPIGAYEQYF
clone_size: few; d_call: .; j_call: TRBJ1-2; v_call: TRBV20-1; cdr3_nt: TGCAGTGCTAGAGATTCCGACAGACGAAATGGCTACACCTTC; cdr3_aa: CSARDSDRRNGYTF
clone_size: many; d_call: .; j_call: TRBJ2-3; v_call: TRBV6-5; cdr3_nt: TGTGCCAGCAGTTACCCAGCGGAGGAGGGTGATACGCAGTATTTT; cdr3_aa: CASSYPAEEGDTQYF
clone_size: few; d_call: TRBD1; j_call: TRBJ1-3; v_call: TRBV18; cdr3_nt: TGTGCCAGCTCACCAGGGACAGCTGGAAACACCATATATTTT; cdr3_aa: CASSPGTAGNTIYF
clone_size: many; d_call: TRBD2; j_call: TRBJ2-7; v_call: TRBV27; cdr3_nt: TGTGCCAGCAGCCGAATACCGGGACTAGCGGGCGAGCAGTACTTC; cdr3_aa: CASSRIPGLAGEQYF
clone_size: .; d_call: .; j_call: TRBJ2-7; v_call: TRBV15; cdr3_nt: TGTGCCACCAGCAGAGACGGATTCTACGAGCAGTACTTC; cdr3_aa: CATSRDGFYEQYF
clone_size: many; d_call: .; j_call: TRBJ1-3; v_call: TRBV7-9; cdr3_nt: TGTGCCAGCAGCAAAAACACAGGGACTGCAGGAAACACCATATATTTT; cdr3_aa: CASSKNTGTAGNTIYF
clone_size: many; d_call: .; j_call: TRBJ2-5; v_call: TRBV27; cdr3_nt: TGTGCCAGCAGACAATTGGAGACCCAGTACTTC; cdr3_aa: CASRQLETQYF
clone_size: many; d_call: TRBD2; j_call: TRBJ2-2; v_call: TRBV5-1; cdr3_nt: TGCGCCAGCCGGGGACTAAAAGAAACCGGGGAGCTGTTTTTT; cdr3_aa: CASRGLKETGELFF
clone_size: few; d_call: .; j_call: TRBJ2-7; v_call: TRBV6-2/TRBV6-3; cdr3_nt: TGTGCCAGCAGTTATTCGGTTGTAAGATCCTACGAGCAGTACTTC; cdr3_aa: CASSYSVVRSYEQYF
clone_size: many; d_call: TRBD2; j_call: TRBJ2-1; v_call: TRBV7-8; cdr3_nt: TGTGCCAGCAGCCAGCTAGGTAGAGGGACTAGGGCCTACAATGAGCAGTTCTTC; cdr3_aa: CASSQLGRGTRAYNEQFF
clone_size: many; d_call: .; j_call: TRBJ2-1; v_call: TRBV29-1; cdr3_nt: TGCAGCACAGCTGGGGATGAGCAGTTCTTC; cdr3_aa: CSTAGDEQFF
clone_size: few; d_call: .; j_call: TRBJ2-1; v_call: TRBV6-5; cdr3_nt: TGTGCCAGCAGTTACCGGGCGCTCGATGAGCAGTTCTTC; cdr3_aa: CASSYRALDEQFF
clone_size: few; d_call: .; j_call: TRBJ2-3; v_call: TRBV5-1; cdr3_nt: TGCGCCAGCAGCCGTTTGTCGGATACGCAGTATTTT; cdr3_aa: CASSRLSDTQYF
clone_size: many; d_call: .; j_call: TRBJ1-2; v_call: TRBV25-1; cdr3_nt: TGTGCCAGCAGTGTCTATGCCCTCTATGGCTACACCTTC; cdr3_aa: CASSVYALYGYTF
clone_size: .; d_call: TRBD1; j_call: TRBJ1-2; v_call: TRBV3-1; cdr3_nt: TGTGCCAGCAGAACCGGGACAGGGGGCGGTGGCTACACCTTC; cdr3_aa: CASRTGTGGGGYTF
clone_size: many; d_call: .; j_call: TRBJ2-5; v_call: TRBV10-3; cdr3_nt: TGTGCCATCAGTGATTTACAGGGCATCAAAGAGACCCAGTACTTC; cdr3_aa: CAISDLQGIKETQYF
clone_size: few; d_call: .; j_call: TRBJ2-6; v_call: TRBV5-1; cdr3_nt: TGCGCCAGCAGCTTGCCCACCCCTGGGGCCAACGTCCTGACTTTC; cdr3_aa: CASSLPTPGANVLTF
clone_size: many; d_call: .; j_call: TRBJ2-1; v_call: TRBV20-1; cdr3_nt: TGCAGTGCTAGGCCCCCTAGTTCCTATGAGCAGTTCTTC; cdr3_aa: CSARPPSSYEQFF
clone_size: .; d_call: .; j_call: TRBJ2-3; v_call: TRBV5-1; cdr3_nt: TGCGCCAGCAGCCGGGTTTACACAGATACGCAGTATTTT; cdr3_aa: CASSRVYTDTQYF
clone_size: .; d_call: .; j_call: TRBJ2-1; v_call: TRBV5-1; cdr3_nt: TGCGCCAGCAGCATTGTGGACCCGGGGGCCAATGAGCAGTTCTTC; cdr3_aa: CASSIVDPGANEQFF
clone_size: few; d_call: .; j_call: TRBJ2-7; v_call: TRBV20-1; cdr3_nt: TGCAGTGCTAGCGGGGGCGCTTGGGCTACCTACGAGCAGTACTTC; cdr3_aa: CSASGGAWATYEQYF
clone_size: .; d_call: .; j_call: TRBJ2-3; v_call: TRBV30; cdr3_nt: TGTGCCTGGAACCAGATCACAGATACGCAGTATTTT; cdr3_aa: CAWNQITDTQYF
clone_size: few; d_call: TRBD1; j_call: TRBJ1-5; v_call: TRBV12-3/TRBV12-4; cdr3_nt: TGTGCCAGCACCCGGGACAGAAATCAGCCCCAGCATTTT; cdr3_aa: CASTRDRNQPQHF
clone_size: many; d_call: .; j_call: TRBJ2-7; v_call: TRBV12-3/TRBV12-4; cdr3_nt: TGTGCCAGCAGGTTAAGTAGCGGAGCTTCCTACGAGCAGTACTTC; cdr3_aa: CASRLSSGASYEQYF
clone_size: many; d_call: TRBD2; j_call: TRBJ2-7; v_call: TRBV7-9; cdr3_nt: TGTGCCAGCAGCTCTAGCGGGACTCACGAGCAGTACTTC; cdr3_aa: CASSSSGTHEQYF
clone_size: many; d_call: TRBD1; j_call: TRBJ2-7; v_call: TRBV7-8; cdr3_nt: TGTGCCAGCAGCTACGGACAGGTCAACTACGAGCAGTACTTC; cdr3_aa: CASSYGQVNYEQYF
clone_size: .; d_call: .; j_call: TRBJ2-3; v_call: TRBV3-1; cdr3_nt: TGTGCCAGCAGCCACCGGGCACACACAGATACGCAGTATTTT; cdr3_aa: CASSHRAHTDTQYF
clone_size: many; d_call: .; j_call: TRBJ2-7; v_call: TRBV7-2; cdr3_nt: TGTGCCAGCAGCCCCCATAGGGGCGAGCAGTACTTC; cdr3_aa: CASSPHRGEQYF
clone_size: few; d_call: .; j_call: TRBJ2-7; v_call: TRBV12-3/TRBV12-4; cdr3_nt: TGTGCCAGCAGTTTCAGAGTTCTCCTGTACGAGCAGTACTTC; cdr3_aa: CASSFRVLLYEQYF
clone_size: .; d_call: .; j_call: TRBJ2-7; v_call: TRBV28; cdr3_nt: TGTGCCAGCAGCCCCTTCCGGGCTCACCGCTCCTACGAGCAGTACTTC; cdr3_aa: CASSPFRAHRSYEQYF
clone_size: .; d_call: TRBD2; j_call: TRBJ2-1; v_call: TRBV7-9; cdr3_nt: TGTGCCAGCAGCTTAGTCGCGGCGGGAGCTAAGGGTGAGCAGTTCTTC; cdr3_aa: CASSLVAAGAKGEQFF